One sample yielded the 8 T cell receptor beta chains listed below, sequenced in a study of response to subunit inactivated influenza vaccine. TCRdb itself ran the RT-PCR reads through MiXCR, one entry per CDR3 protein. This sample has some 300,000 distinct CDR3 sequences, with about 20% found just once. Sequencing was performed on PBMCs from blood, taken less than 22 months after vaccination. These receptors all come from a man aged 50 to 75 who received an inactivated influenza vaccine.

This clonotype has a handful of counts. The chain couples TRBV7-8 to TRBJ1-4; 8 bases match TRBD1. Germline trimming cut 8 bases from V and 5 bases from J; bases unmatched to any gene: 10. Per the germline V gene, CDR1 is SGHVS and CDR2 is FQNEAQ. This CDR3 contains 15 residues. The CDR3: CASRLGTGPNEKLFF. The DNA for the CDR3 is TGTGCCAGCCGACTTGGGACAGGACCCAATGAAAAACTGTTTTTT.

The CDR3 DNA sequence: TGTGCCAGCAGAACAACGGGTCAGCCCCAGCATTTT. Translated: CASRTTGQPQHF. The rearrangement joins TRBV12-3 or TRBV12-4 to TRBJ1-5; the D is unclear. V lost 6 bases to trimming and J lost 6 bases, with 9 bases between them. The CDR3 runs to 12 residues.

This clonotype has just a few counts. This rearrangement joins TRBV21-1 to TRBJ2-7; the table names TRBD2, a call not compared with the DNA. TRBV21-1 constitutes a pseudogene. There are 16 residues in the CDR3. Here the CDR3 DNA reads TGTGCCAGCAGCAAGACGGGGACTAGCGGTATTTACGAGCAGTACTTC. This gives the protein CASSKTGTSGIYEQYF.

The gene calls are TRBV14 and TRBJ2-7, with D hard to call. V lost 0 bases to trimming and J lost 3 bases, with 3 bases between them. The CDR3 has 12 residues. Germline CDR1 and CDR2: SGHDN and FVKESK. The CDR3 nucleotides are TGTGCCAGCAGCCAAGAATACTACGAGCAGTACTTC. It is translated as CASSQEYYEQYF.

The table lists this clonotype with many counts. V usage is TRBV20-1 and J usage is TRBJ1-1; unclear D gene. V was cut by 6 bases and J by 2 bases, with 10 bases left in between. CDR3 length: 12 residues. Germline values: CDR1 DFQATT, CDR2 SNEGSKA (reference sequence). The chain's CDR3 is CSAATANTEAFF. CDR3 coding DNA: TGCAGTGCGGCTACTGCAAACACTGAAGCTTTCTTT.

As for this clonotype: One base away lies a much larger clone, so this may be a sequencing read error. CDR3 bases: TGTGCCAGCAGCTTAGTGCTTGGAGAGACCCAGTACTTC. Residues: CASSLVLGETQYF. The chain uses TRBV13 and TRBJ2-5; unclear D gene. Trimming took off 1 base at V and 4 bases at J, with 7 bases between the two ends. The CDR3 extends over 13 amino acids. CDR1 PRHDT and CDR2 FYEKMQ come from the germline V gene (reference sequence).

This chain connects TRBV4-2 to TRBJ2-7; TRBD2 is a possible D gene (5 bases). The germline V gene has CDR1 LGHNA and CDR2 YNFKEQ. The germline V and J ends were trimmed by 0 bases and 4 bases, with 13 bases remaining between them. This CDR3 has 15 amino acids. The CDR3 DNA follows: TGTGCCAGCAGCCAAGATCTGACTACATTGTACGAGCAGTACTTC. Its translation is CASSQDLTTLYEQYF.

Here the CDR3 reads CASSPPRQGTEAFF. The DNA of the CDR3 is TGCGCCAGCAGCCCACCGCGACAGGGTACCGAAGCTTTCTTT. The chain uses TRBV5-1 and TRBJ1-1; 7 bases agree with TRBD1. The CDR3 is made up of 14 amino acids. Germline V gene sequence: CDR1 SGHRS, CDR2 YFSETQ. Trimming cost V 4 bases and J 8 bases; bases outside gene matches: 11.